The 11 T cell receptor beta chains given below trace back to one sample, sequenced in a study of immune evolution from preneoplasia to lung adenocarcinoma. Here immunoSEQ multiplex PCR was the method, and the copy in TCRdb shows in-frame clones only, minus some. The table records under 3,500 clones, 80% of them present only once. The sequencing input was FFPE invasive lung adenocarcinoma tissue. These receptors originate from a person between 55 and 80 years old with invasive lung adenocarcinoma.

V and J are TRBV4-2 and TRBJ2-1; 14 bases agree with TRBD2. The ends lost 1 base at V and 5 bases at J; junction bases unmatched: 7. The CDR3 is made up of 18 amino acids. Germline V lookup: CDR1 LGHNA, CDR2 YNFKEQ. The CDR3 nucleotides read TGTGCCAGCAGCCAAGCGTCGACTAGCGGGGGGGCACACAATGAGCAGTTCTTC. This translates into CASSQASTSGGAHNEQFF.

This clone turned up a few times. The DNA of the CDR3 is TGTGCCAGCAGAACTACAGGGAGGGGTAAATTGTACGGCTACACCTTC. The encoded protein is CASRTTGRGKLYGYTF. V gene TRBV28 combines with J gene TRBJ1-2; D possibly corresponds to TRBD1 (6 bases). The CDR3 totals 16 residues. CDR1 is MDHEN, CDR2 SYDVKM, per germline. V was pared by 6 bases and J by 8 bases, with 25 bases between.

This clone was picked up one time. The V call is TRBV7-3, the J call TRBJ2-3; 9 bases map to TRBD2. This CDR3 comprises 14 residues. The germline CDR1 and CDR2 sequences are SGHTA and FQGTGA. J gave up 4 bases and V 3 bases, and 2 bases lay outside the gene matches. CDR3 amino acids: CASSFAGGADTQYF. Here the CDR3 DNA reads TGTGCCAGCAGCTTTGCGGGGGGGGCAGATACGCAGTATTTT.

The chain is built from TRBV10-3 and TRBJ2-2; 14 bases line up with TRBD2. With V trimmed by 4 bases and J by 3 bases, 1 base remained unmatched. There are 16 residues in the CDR3. Germline V CDR1 and CDR2: ENHRY, SYGVKD. The CDR3 region has the DNA TGTGCCATCAGTGGGGGACTAGCGGGAGACACCGGGGAGCTGTTTTTT. It translates to CAISGGLAGDTGELFF.

The chain joins TRBV18 to TRBJ1-1; 7 nucleotides agree with TRBD1. The CDR3 totals 14 residues. Germline CDR1 KGHSH, CDR2 LQKENI. J was trimmed by 1 base and V by 5 bases; bases with no gene match: 4. This CDR3 is CASSANRGNTEAFF. The CDR3 DNA reads TGTGCCAGCTCAGCAAACAGGGGGAACACTGAAGCTTTCTTT.

In the case of this clone: An end of the junction does not agree with germline; a read error may underlie this. The V and J genes are TRBV7-8 and TRBJ2-6; D gene ambiguous. This CDR3 is 19 amino acids long. Germline CDR1 is SGHVS and CDR2 is FQNEAQ. CDR3 in DNA: TGTGCCAGCAGCTTAGGGCGGTTTACCCACAAAAGTCGGGCCAACGTCTTGACTTTC. Translated, it gives CASSLGRFTHKSRANVLTF.

A remark on this clone: Germline and junction disagree at one end, which may indicate a read error. The V and J genes are TRBV5-1 and TRBJ2-1, with D unclear. CDR1 is SGHRS and CDR2 is YFSETQ in the germline V gene. The CDR3 extends over 13 amino acids. This chain's CDR3 is CSSSFSSYNEQFF. The DNA of the CDR3 is TGCTCCAGCAGCTTCTCTAGCTACAATGAGCAGTTCTTC.

On this clone itself: One end of the junction fails to match germline, which may point to a read error. The chain joins TRBV5-1 to TRBJ2-3, with 9 bases fitting TRBD1. Germline loops: CDR1 SGHRS, CDR2 YFSETQ. The CDR3 runs 15 residues. The CDR3 region is CSSSLGQGGTDTQYF. The DNA of the CDR3 is TGCTCCAGCAGCTTGGGACAGGGAGGCACAGATACGCAGTATTTT.

The chain couples TRBV30 to TRBJ2-1; D is unresolved. The CDR3 has 11 amino acids. The V end was cut by 2 bases, the J end by 6 bases, with 5 bases between. Germline-derived CDR1 and CDR2 are GTSNPN and SVGIG (reference sequence). CDR3 residues: CAWSPGNEQFF. DNA for the CDR3: TGTGCCTGGAGTCCGGGCAATGAGCAGTTCTTC.

The sample holds a few counts of this clone. The chain recombines TRBV7-2 with TRBJ2-1, with a possible D match to TRBD2 (6 bases). V was pared by 5 bases and J by 1 base, with 12 bases between. The CDR3 loop spans 15 amino acids. Germline-derived CDR1 and CDR2 are SGHTA and FQGNSA. The CDR3 region has the DNA TGTGCCAGCAGCCGGGACTGGAGTTCCTACAATGAGCAGTTCTTC. Its protein product is CASSRDWSSYNEQFF.

The J gene is TRBJ2-2, the V gene TRBV29-1; TRBD1 matches 9 bases. Germline trimming cut 5 bases from V and 0 bases from J; bases unmatched to any gene: 1. Germline lookup yields CDR1 SQVTM and CDR2 ANQGSEA. The CDR3 consists of 14 residues. The CDR3 DNA sequence: TGCAGCGTTCGACAGGGGGCGAACACCGGGGAGCTGTTTTTT. Its protein is CSVRQGANTGELFF.